This entry lists 24 T cell receptor beta chains sequenced from one sample in a study of blood T cell repertoires in COVID-19. Libraries were prepared by immunoSEQ multiplex PCR; TCRdb keeps only in-frame clonotypes and omits some of them. The sample yields 50,000 to 65,000 clones, less than 90% seen once. Sequenced: peripheral blood. These receptors all stem from a man in his sixties with acute or convalescent COVID-19.

This clone was detected a few times. The V and J genes are TRBV3-1 (or the pseudogene TRBV3-2) and TRBJ2-7; 7 nucleotides align to TRBD2. CDR1 and CDR2 (germline): LGHDT, YNNKEL (reference sequence). The CDR3 sequence is 13 residues long. J lost 7 bases, V lost 0 bases, and 3 bases had no gene match. CDR3 region: CASSQDNGREQYF. In DNA, the CDR3 is TGTGCCAGCAGCCAAGATAACGGGAGGGAGCAGTACTTC.

V is TRBV19 and J is TRBJ2-1, with a tentative D call TRBD1 (6 bases). The CDR3 has 17 amino acids. Germline CDR1 LNHDA, CDR2 SQIVND (reference sequence). The germline V and J ends were trimmed by 0 bases and 8 bases, with 20 bases remaining between them. The CDR3 bases are TGTGCCAGTAGTATAGATCACCCGCATATACAGGGAGATGAGCAGTTCTTC. This translates into CASSIDHPHIQGDEQFF.

The rearrangement links TRBV11-2 to TRBJ2-7; TRBD1 agrees at 8 bases. The V gene end was trimmed by 5 bases and the J gene end by 6 bases; junction bases not matched to a gene: 6. CDR3 length: 13 residues. CDR1 and CDR2 from the germline V gene are SGHAT and FQNNGV. The CDR3 DNA is TGTGCCAGCAGCATGACAGGGGCCGCCGAGCAGTACTTC. This encodes CASSMTGAAEQYF.

V is TRBV6-9 and J is TRBJ1-1, with D maybe TRBD1 (5 bases). The CDR3 consists of 10 residues. Trimming stripped 10 bases from V and 11 bases from J, with 14 bases between. Germline CDR1 reads MNHGY; CDR2 reads SVAAGI. CDR3 nucleotides: TGTGCCACCTCAGGGTTTTCGGCTTTCTTT. Translated: CATSGFSAFF.

The chain employs TRBV6-5 and TRBJ1-2, with 7 bases matching TRBD1. The CDR3 sequence is 14 residues long. Germline V gene lookup returns CDR1 MNHEY and CDR2 SVGAGI. V was clipped by 2 bases and J by 2 bases; unmatched bases: 2. CDR3 nucleotides: TGTGCCAGCAGTTACCGACAGGGCAACTATGGCTACACCTTC. Amino acid sequence: CASSYRQGNYGYTF.

This clone was found once. This chain joins TRBV5-4 and TRBJ2-7; D unresolved. With 0 bases removed from V and 3 bases from J, the gap between germline ends came to 16 bases. The length of the CDR3 is 16 residues. Germline loops: CDR1 SGHNT, CDR2 YYREEE (reference sequence). CDR3 region: CASSLEGGKINYEQYF. The CDR3 DNA sequence: TGTGCCAGCAGCTTGGAAGGCGGAAAGATTAACTACGAGCAGTACTTC.

This sequence joins TRBV5-8 and TRBJ1-5; D ambiguous. Trimming took 0 bases from V and 1 from J, leaving 11 bases between them. The CDR3 runs to 16 residues. Looked up from germline, CDR1 is SGHTS and CDR2 is YDEGEE. As DNA, the CDR3 is TGTGCCAGCAGCTTGGGGAGCACCCGGAGCAATCAGCCCCAGCATTTT. Its protein product is CASSLGSTRSNQPQHF.

This clone has only a few counts. The V and J genes are TRBV19 and TRBJ1-5, with TRBD1 as a possible D gene (6 bases). Deletions cut 7 bases from V and 4 bases from J, with 14 bases between. The germline CDR1 and CDR2 sequences are LNHDA and SQIVND (reference sequence). The CDR3 totals 14 residues. The CDR3 loop is CASTWDTLNQPQHF. The CDR3 DNA reads as TGTGCCAGTACCTGGGACACCCTAAATCAGCCCCAGCATTTT.

This rearrangement joins TRBV11-3 to TRBJ2-1, with D hard to call. This CDR3 contains 11 residues. Trimming took off 2 bases at V and 7 bases at J, with 3 bases between the two ends. Per germline, CDR1 SGHNT and CDR2 YENEEA. The CDR3 region has the DNA TGTGCCAGCAGCTTACAGAATGAGCAGTTCTTC. It specifies CASSLQNEQFF.

The chain combines TRBV10-1 with TRBJ2-3; 7 bases line up with TRBD2. Trimming cost V 1 base and J 0 bases; bases outside gene matches: 4. Germline loops: CDR1 WNHNN, CDR2 SYGVQD (reference sequence). The CDR3 consists of 16 residues. For the CDR3, the DNA is TGCGCCAGCAGTGAGTGGGGCGGGGGTAGCACAGATACGCAGTATTTT. Its translation is CASSEWGGGSTDTQYF.

This clone was observed a handful of times. The J gene is TRBJ1-2, the V gene TRBV2; no clear D gene. CDR1 is SNHLY and CDR2 is FYNNEI in the germline V gene. V was clipped by 8 bases and J by 4 bases, with 11 bases between them. The CDR3 is 12 amino acids. The DNA of the CDR3 is TGTGCCAGCGGGCCAATACCCTATGGCTACACCTTC. Translation gives CASGPIPYGYTF.

The chain links TRBV19 to TRBJ1-3; TRBD1 matches at 7 bases. CDR1 LNHDA and CDR2 SQIVND come from the germline V gene (reference sequence). Trimming cost V 2 bases and J 4 bases; bases outside gene matches: 5. This CDR3 comprises 15 residues. The CDR3 region has the DNA TGTGCCAGTAGTATAAAGGGGGCGTGGGGAAACACCATATATTTT. The encoded protein is CASSIKGAWGNTIYF.

The V call is TRBV4-1, the J call TRBJ2-1, with 9 bases that match TRBD2. The CDR3 has 16 residues. Germline V gene sequence: CDR1 MGHRA, CDR2 YSYEKL. The J segment lost 5 bases and the V segment lost 1 base, leaving 6 bases of the junction unmatched. The CDR3 DNA follows: TGCGCCAGCAGCCAAGTCGGCGGGGGGGCGGACAATGAGCAGTTCTTC. Translation: CASSQVGGGADNEQFF.

The rearrangement joins TRBV7-8 to TRBJ1-1, with D possibly matching TRBD1 (6 bases). This CDR3 region has 14 residues. Trimming shortened V by 3 bases and J by 2 bases, and 10 bases separated the two germline ends. From germline, CDR1 is SGHVS and CDR2 FQNEAQ. CDR3 residues: CASSFGRGNTEAFF. Written as DNA, the CDR3 is TGTGCCAGCAGCTTTGGCAGGGGAAACACTGAAGCTTTCTTT.

The rearrangement uses TRBV6-5 and TRBJ1-4, with a weak D call TRBD1 (5 bases). V was cut by 3 bases and J by 5 bases, with 10 bases left in between. This CDR3 contains 14 residues. Per the germline V gene, CDR1 is MNHEY and CDR2 is SVGAGI. CDR3 sequence (DNA): TGTGCCAGCAGTTATTGGCAGGGCAATGAAAAACTGTTTTTT. Protein: CASSYWQGNEKLFF.

This sequence joins TRBV6-1 and TRBJ1-6; 7 positions agree with TRBD1. J lost 8 bases, V lost 1 base, and 5 bases had no gene match. Germline V gene sequence: CDR1 MNHNS, CDR2 SASEGT. The CDR3 consists of 15 residues. DNA of the CDR3: TGTGCCAGCAGTGAAGGTGGGACAGCCTATTCACCCCTCCACTTT. It translates to CASSEGGTAYSPLHF.

The chain joins TRBV5-1 to TRBJ1-3, with D tentatively TRBD1 (6 bases). CDR3 length equals 16 residues. The germline V and J ends were trimmed by 4 bases and 0 bases, with 14 bases remaining between them. Looked up from germline, CDR1 is SGHRS and CDR2 is YFSETQ. The CDR3 DNA follows: TGCGCCAGCAGCCCGGGAACAGGGCTCTCTGGAAACACCATATATTTT. Translation: CASSPGTGLSGNTIYF. Looking up the rest from reference TRBV5-1 and TRBJ1-3 gives the full variable domain: KAGVTQTPRYLIKTRGQQVTLSCSPISGHRSVSWYQQTPGQGLQFLFEYFSETQRNKGNFPGRFSGRQFSNSRSEMNVSTLELGDSALYLCASSPGTGLSGNTIYFGEGSWLTVV.

The chain is built from TRBV10-3 and TRBJ1-2; 8 nucleotides align to TRBD1. V was pared by 0 bases and J by 4 bases, with 1 base of the junction left unmatched. The CDR3 contains 14 residues. Germline CDR1 reads ENHRY; CDR2 reads SYGVKD. CDR3 loop: CAISESDRAYGYTF. In DNA form, the CDR3 reads TGTGCCATCAGTGAGTCGGACAGGGCCTATGGCTACACCTTC.

The chain links TRBV27 to TRBJ1-6, with D maybe TRBD1 (5 bases). The CDR3 totals 16 residues. CDR1 MNHEY and CDR2 SMNVEV come from the germline V gene (reference sequence). The V end was cut by 5 bases, the J end by 7 bases, with 18 bases between. For the CDR3, the DNA is TGTGCCAGCAGTCCCAGGGAAGGGCCCCGGAATTCACCCCTCCACTTT. This gives the protein CASSPREGPRNSPLHF.

V gene TRBV2 combines with J gene TRBJ1-4; D unclear. CDR1 is SNHLY, CDR2 FYNNEI, per germline. Trimming pared 7 bases from V and 0 bases from J, leaving 9 bases between. CDR3 length equals 14 residues. CDR3 region: CASNSPTTNEKLFF. The DNA of the CDR3 is TGTGCCAGCAATAGTCCCACAACTAATGAAAAACTGTTTTTT.

The chain combines TRBV6-1 with TRBJ1-5; the D gene is possibly TRBD1 (6 bases). The V end lost 2 bases, the J end lost 6 bases, and 11 bases lay between the germline ends. From germline, CDR1 is MNHNS and CDR2 SASEGT. The CDR3 is 14 residues long. CDR3 DNA sequence: TGTGCCAGCAGTGAATATCGAGGGGGTCAGCCCCAGCATTTT. Encoded protein: CASSEYRGGQPQHF.

This clone has only one observation. The chain is built from TRBV15 and TRBJ2-7; 8 nucleotides agree with TRBD1. Per the germline V gene, CDR1 is LNHNV and CDR2 is YYDKDF (reference sequence). This CDR3 contains 15 residues. The ends lost 1 base at V and 5 bases at J; junction bases unmatched: 7. Written as DNA, the CDR3 is TGTGCCACCAGCAGAGCCCGGGACAGGCTGAACGAGCAGTACTTC. Translation gives CATSRARDRLNEQYF.

The V and J genes are TRBV11-3 and TRBJ2-3, with a tentative D call TRBD1 (6 bases). Per the germline V gene, CDR1 is SGHNT and CDR2 is YENEEA. V lost 3 bases and J 8 bases, leaving 18 bases between the germline ends. CDR3 size: 15 residues. CDR3 coding DNA: TGTGCCAGCAGCTTGCATCAACAAAAACAGGGTACGCAGTATTTT. Protein sequence: CASSLHQQKQGTQYF.

The V call is TRBV27, the J call TRBJ2-2, with a possible D match to TRBD1 (5 bases). The CDR3 length is 15 residues. From germline, CDR1 is MNHEY and CDR2 SMNVEV (reference sequence). V was clipped by 2 bases and J by 4 bases, with 11 bases between them. CDR3 protein: CASSLAGKGTGELFF. In DNA form, the CDR3 reads TGTGCCAGCAGTTTAGCAGGGAAGGGCACCGGGGAGCTGTTTTTT.